This TCR beta chain was identified during a study of persistence of HIV-infected CD4 T cells. Background on the study: A larger, less memory-rich fraction responded to anti-CD3/anti-CD28 beads than to antigen.

Anti-CD3/anti-CD28 beads served as a nonspecific positive control stimulus. Responding CD4+ T cells were sorted by upregulation of both CD40 ligand and CD69. Plasma HIV-1 RNA stayed below 50 copies/mL for at least 4 years. V shed 6 bases, J shed 2 bases, and the junction held 6 bases outside the gene matches. Germline CDR1 reads MNHEY; CDR2 reads SVGAGI. The length of the CDR3 is 14 residues. Study outcomes and limitations: CMV- and Gag-responding cells had lower TCRbeta richness than CD3/CD28-responding cells.

Points on this clone: Its antigen is not identified.

The immunoSEQ assay was version 4, run in survey mode. Genomic DNA was diluted to roughly 9.4 ng/uL, up to roughly 1 ug per sample. Assay used: immunoSEQ multiplex PCR; TCRdb lists only in-frame clones, some missing. The sample lists around 39,000 clones, around 89% occurring once. This TCR was sampled from an adult man with HIV who was CMV-seropositive. The rearrangement joins TRBV6-5 to TRBJ1-1, with 7 bases identical to TRBD1. The sequencing used CD4+ T cells sorted from PBMCs after approximately 19-hour stimulation, collected from a patient who received antiretroviral therapy. The chain's CDR3 is CASRSQGGNTEAFF. CDR3 nucleotides: TGTGCCAGCAGATCCCAGGGGGGCAACACTGAAGCTTTCTTT.